This TCR beta chain stems from a study of shared clonotypes between healthy human individuals. Looking at the study overall: Three plates each covered CD4 naive and memory; CD8 naive two, CD8 memory one.

Profiled with immunoSEQ multiplex PCR; TCRdb holds only in-frame clones, not every one. There are around 1,900,000 clones in the sample; around 93% occur only once, and less than 2% lies in the top ten. Cells designated naive CD8 were CD45RO-negative and were positively selected for CCR7, with terminally differentiated effector memory CD45RA+ cells excluded. The sequenced sample consisted of naive CD8+ T cells from PBMCs. The TCR originated in a young man in good health. Some clones in this sample may be carry-over from other donors' samples.

CDR3 in DNA: TGTGCCAGCAGCTCGGGGCCGGGACTAGCGGGTAATGAGCAGTTCTTC. This gives the protein CASSSGPGLAGNEQFF. V and J are TRBV7-9 and TRBJ2-1; 12 bases map to TRBD2. Germline loops: CDR1 SEHNR, CDR2 FQNEAQ (reference sequence). The CDR3 totals 16 residues. J lost 7 bases, V lost 4 bases, and 8 bases had no gene match.